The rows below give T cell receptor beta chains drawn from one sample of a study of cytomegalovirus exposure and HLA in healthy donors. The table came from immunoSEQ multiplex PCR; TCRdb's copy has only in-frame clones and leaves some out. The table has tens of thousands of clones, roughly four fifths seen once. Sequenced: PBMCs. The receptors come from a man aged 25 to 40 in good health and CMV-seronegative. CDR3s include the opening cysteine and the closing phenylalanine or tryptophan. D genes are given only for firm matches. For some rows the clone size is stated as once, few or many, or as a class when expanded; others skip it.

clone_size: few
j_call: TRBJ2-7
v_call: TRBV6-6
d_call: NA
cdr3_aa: CASSPLGTGYEQYF
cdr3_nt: TGTGCCAGCAGCCCTCTGGGTACGGGCTACGAGCAGTACTTC

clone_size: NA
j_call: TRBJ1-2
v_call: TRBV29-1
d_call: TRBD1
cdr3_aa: CSVEGQGLYGYTF
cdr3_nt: TGCAGCGTTGAGGGACAGGGCCTCTATGGCTACACCTTC

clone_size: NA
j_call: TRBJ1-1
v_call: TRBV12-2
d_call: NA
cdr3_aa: CASRVTGIEAFF
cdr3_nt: TGTGCAAGTCGCGTCACAGGGATTGAAGCTTTCTTT

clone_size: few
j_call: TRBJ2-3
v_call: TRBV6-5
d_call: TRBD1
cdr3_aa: CASSSRQGGTDTQYF
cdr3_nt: TGTGCCAGCAGTTCCAGACAGGGAGGCACAGATACGCAGTATTTT

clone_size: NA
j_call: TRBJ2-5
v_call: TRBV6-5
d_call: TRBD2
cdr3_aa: CASRPPGRGETQYF
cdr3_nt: TGTGCCAGCCGGCCCCCGGGGCGGGGGGAGACCCAGTACTTC

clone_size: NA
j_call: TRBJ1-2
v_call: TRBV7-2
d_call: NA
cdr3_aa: CASSSQGAEFGGYTF
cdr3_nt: TGTGCCAGCAGCTCCCAAGGGGCAGAATTCGGTGGCTACACCTTC

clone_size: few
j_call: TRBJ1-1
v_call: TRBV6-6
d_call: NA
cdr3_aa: CASSYGRAEAFF
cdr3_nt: TGTGCCAGCAGTTACGGGAGGGCTGAAGCTTTCTTT

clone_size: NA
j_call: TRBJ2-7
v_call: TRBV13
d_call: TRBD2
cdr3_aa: CASSIGTSGTPYEQYF
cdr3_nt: TGTGCCAGCAGCATTGGGACTAGCGGGACCCCCTACGAGCAGTACTTC

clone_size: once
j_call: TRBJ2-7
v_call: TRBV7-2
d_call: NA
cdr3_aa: CASSSETGPYEQYF
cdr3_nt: TGTGCCAGCAGCTCAGAAACTGGGCCCTACGAGCAGTACTTC

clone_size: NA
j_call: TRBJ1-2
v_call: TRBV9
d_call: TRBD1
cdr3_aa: CASSPGQGAGGYTF
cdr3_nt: TGTGCCAGCAGCCCGGGACAGGGGGCGGGTGGCTACACCTTC

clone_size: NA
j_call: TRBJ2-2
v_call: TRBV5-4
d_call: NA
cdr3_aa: CASSLGFSGTGELFF
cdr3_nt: TGTGCCAGCAGCTTGGGCTTCTCGGGCACCGGGGAGCTGTTTTTT

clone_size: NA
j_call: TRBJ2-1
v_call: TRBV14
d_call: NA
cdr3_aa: CASSQGFTQFF
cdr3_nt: TGTGCCAGCAGCCAAGGGTTCACACAGTTCTTC

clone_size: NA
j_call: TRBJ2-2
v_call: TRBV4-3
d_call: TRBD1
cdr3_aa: CASSQDDRDAGELFF
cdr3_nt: TGCGCCAGCAGCCAAGACGACAGGGACGCCGGGGAGCTGTTTTTT

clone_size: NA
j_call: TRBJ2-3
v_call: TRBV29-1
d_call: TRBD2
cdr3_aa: CSFGLAGDQQYF
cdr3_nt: TGCAGCTTCGGGCTAGCGGGGGACCAGCAGTATTTT

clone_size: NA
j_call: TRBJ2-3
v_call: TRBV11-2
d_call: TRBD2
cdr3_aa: CASSLLAGWPDTQYF
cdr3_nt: TGTGCCAGCAGCCTCCTAGCGGGTTGGCCAGATACGCAGTATTTT

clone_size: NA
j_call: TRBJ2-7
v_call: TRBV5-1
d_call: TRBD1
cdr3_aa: CASSLEQGEFYEQYF
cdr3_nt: TGCGCCAGCAGCTTGGAACAGGGGGAATTTTACGAGCAGTACTTC

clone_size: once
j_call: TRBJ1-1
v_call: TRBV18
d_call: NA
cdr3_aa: CASSPRQSATEAFF
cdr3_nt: TGTGCCAGCTCTCCGCGGCAGTCCGCCACTGAAGCTTTCTTT

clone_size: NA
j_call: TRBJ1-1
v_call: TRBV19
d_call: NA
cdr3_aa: CASRGGRGTEAFF
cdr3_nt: TGTGCCAGTAGGGGGGGACGGGGGACTGAAGCTTTCTTT

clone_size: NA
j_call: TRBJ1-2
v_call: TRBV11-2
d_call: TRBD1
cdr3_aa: CASSRIRDRGSGYGYTF
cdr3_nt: TGTGCCAGCAGCCGTATAAGAGACAGGGGTAGTGGCTATGGCTACACCTTC

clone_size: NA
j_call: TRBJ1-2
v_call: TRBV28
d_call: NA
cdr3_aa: CASSPTGLVYGYTF
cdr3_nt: TGTGCCAGCAGTCCAACAGGCTTAGTTTATGGCTACACCTTC

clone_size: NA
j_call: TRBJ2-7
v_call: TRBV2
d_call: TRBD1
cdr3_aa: CASEGGHEQYF
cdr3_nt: TGTGCCAGCGAAGGGGGCCACGAGCAGTACTTC

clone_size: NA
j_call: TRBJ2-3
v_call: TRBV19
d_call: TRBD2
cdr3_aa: CASTASGTITDTQYF
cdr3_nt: TGTGCCAGTACAGCTAGCGGGACGATCACAGATACGCAGTATTTT

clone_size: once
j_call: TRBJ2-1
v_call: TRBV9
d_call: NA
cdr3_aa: CASSVEGGNEQFF
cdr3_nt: TGTGCCAGCAGCGTAGAGGGGGGGAATGAGCAGTTCTTC

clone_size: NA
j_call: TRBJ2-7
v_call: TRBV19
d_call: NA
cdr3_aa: CASSIAGAYEQYF
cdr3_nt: TGTGCCAGTAGTATTGCAGGGGCCTACGAGCAGTACTTC

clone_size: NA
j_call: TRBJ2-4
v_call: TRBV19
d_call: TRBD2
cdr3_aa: CASSPGTSLKNIQYF
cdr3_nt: TGTGCCAGTAGTCCCGGGACTAGCCTTAAAAACATTCAGTACTTC

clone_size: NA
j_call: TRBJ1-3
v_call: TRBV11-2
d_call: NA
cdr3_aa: CASSSKNTIYF
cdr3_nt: TGTGCCAGCAGCTCTAAAAACACCATATATTTT

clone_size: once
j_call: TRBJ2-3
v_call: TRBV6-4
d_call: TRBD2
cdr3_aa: CASSDSTSGSPDTQYF
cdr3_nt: TGTGCCAGCAGTGACTCAACTAGCGGGAGTCCAGATACGCAGTATTTT

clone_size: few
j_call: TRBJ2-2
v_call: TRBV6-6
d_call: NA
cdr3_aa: CASSYSDKNTGELFF
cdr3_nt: TGTGCCAGCAGTTACAGTGACAAGAACACCGGGGAGCTGTTTTTT

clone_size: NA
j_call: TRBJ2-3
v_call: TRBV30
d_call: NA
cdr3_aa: CAWNRPTSRGADTQYF
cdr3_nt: TGTGCCTGGAACCGACCTACTAGCCGGGGAGCAGATACGCAGTATTTT

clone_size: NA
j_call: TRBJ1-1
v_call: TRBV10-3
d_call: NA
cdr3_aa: CAIRGVNTEAFF
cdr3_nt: TGTGCCATCCGGGGTGTGAACACTGAAGCTTTCTTT

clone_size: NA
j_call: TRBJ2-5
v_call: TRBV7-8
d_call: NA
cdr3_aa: CASSFGGLRETQYF
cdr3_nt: TGTGCCAGCAGCTTTGGTGGACTGAGGGAGACCCAGTACTTC

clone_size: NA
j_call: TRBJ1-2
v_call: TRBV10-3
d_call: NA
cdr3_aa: CAISELGDGGDGYTF
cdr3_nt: TGTGCCATCAGTGAGTTGGGGGACGGGGGAGATGGCTACACCTTC

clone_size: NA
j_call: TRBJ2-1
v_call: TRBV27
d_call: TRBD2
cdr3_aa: CASSFYLAGGRGNEQFF
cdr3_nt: TGTGCCAGCAGTTTCTACCTAGCGGGAGGGAGAGGCAATGAGCAGTTCTTC

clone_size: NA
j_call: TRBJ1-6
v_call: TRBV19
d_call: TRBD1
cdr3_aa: CASRGQGDNSPLHF
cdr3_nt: TGTGCCAGTAGGGGACAGGGGGATAATTCACCCCTCCACTTT

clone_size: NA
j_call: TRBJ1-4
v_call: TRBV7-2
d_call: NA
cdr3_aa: CASSSTASDGEKLFF
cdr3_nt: TGTGCCAGCAGCTCGACAGCCTCAGATGGGGAAAAACTGTTTTTT

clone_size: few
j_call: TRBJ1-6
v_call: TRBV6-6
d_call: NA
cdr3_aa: CASSFGRPLHF
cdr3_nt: TGTGCCAGCAGTTTTGGGAGACCCCTCCACTTT

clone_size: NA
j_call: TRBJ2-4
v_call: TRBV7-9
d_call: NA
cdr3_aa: CASSLGGDIQYF
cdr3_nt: TGTGCCAGCAGCTTGGGGGGAGACATTCAGTACTTC

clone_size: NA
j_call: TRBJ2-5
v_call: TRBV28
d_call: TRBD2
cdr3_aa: CASSPAGPRETQYF
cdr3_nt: TGTGCCAGCTCACCAGCGGGGCCCAGAGAGACCCAGTACTTC

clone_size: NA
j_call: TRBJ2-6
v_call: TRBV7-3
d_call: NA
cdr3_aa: CASSSDSLGANVLTF
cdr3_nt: TGTGCCAGCAGCTCGGACAGTCTAGGGGCCAACGTCCTGACTTTC

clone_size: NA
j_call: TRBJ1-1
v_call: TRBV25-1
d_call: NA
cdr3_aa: CASSNGDTEAFF
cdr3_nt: TGTGCCAGCTCCAACGGAGACACTGAAGCTTTCTTT

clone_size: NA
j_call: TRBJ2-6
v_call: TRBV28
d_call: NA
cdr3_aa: CASTEPGWRSGGPGANVLTF
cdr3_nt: TGTGCCAGCACCGAACCTGGTTGGAGGTCCGGGGGGCCTGGGGCCAACGTCCTGACTTTC

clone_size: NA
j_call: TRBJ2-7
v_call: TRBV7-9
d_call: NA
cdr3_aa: CASSPIGAYEQYF
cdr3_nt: TGTGCCAGCAGCCCGATAGGGGCGTACGAGCAGTACTTC

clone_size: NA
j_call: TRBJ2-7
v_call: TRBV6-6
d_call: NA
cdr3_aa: CASIDLGNSYEQYF
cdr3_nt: TGTGCCAGTATAGACCTAGGAAATTCCTACGAGCAGTACTTC

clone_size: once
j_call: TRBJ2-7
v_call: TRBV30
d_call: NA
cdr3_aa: CAWSPSSYEQYF
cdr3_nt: TGTGCCTGGAGTCCTAGCTCCTACGAGCAGTACTTC

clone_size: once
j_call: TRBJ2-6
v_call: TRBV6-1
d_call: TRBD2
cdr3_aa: CASSDGGVGANVLTF
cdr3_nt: TGTGCCAGCAGTGACGGGGGGGTTGGGGCCAACGTCCTGACTTTC

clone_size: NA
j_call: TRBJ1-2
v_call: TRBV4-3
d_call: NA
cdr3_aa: CASSQDPGHHYGYTF
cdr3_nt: TGCGCCAGCAGCCAAGACCCGGGACATCACTATGGCTACACCTTC

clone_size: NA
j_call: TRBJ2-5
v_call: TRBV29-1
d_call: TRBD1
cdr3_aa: CSVAPRGRETQYF
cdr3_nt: TGCAGCGTTGCCCCCAGGGGGCGAGAGACCCAGTACTTC

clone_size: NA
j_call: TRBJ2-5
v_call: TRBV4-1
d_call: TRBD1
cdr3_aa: CASSQEVSVGQGPRETQYF
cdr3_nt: TGCGCCAGCAGCCAAGAAGTGAGCGTGGGACAGGGTCCTCGGGAGACCCAGTACTTC

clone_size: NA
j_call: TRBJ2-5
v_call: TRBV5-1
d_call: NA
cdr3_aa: CASSWDSKETQYF
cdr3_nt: TGCGCCAGCAGCTGGGACTCAAAAGAGACCCAGTACTTC

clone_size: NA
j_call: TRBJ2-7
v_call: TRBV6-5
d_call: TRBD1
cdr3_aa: CASRNRGSYEQYF
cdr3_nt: TGTGCCAGCAGGAACAGGGGCTCCTACGAGCAGTACTTC

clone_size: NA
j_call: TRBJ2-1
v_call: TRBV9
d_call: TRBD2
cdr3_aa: CASSHSRSSGRNEQFF
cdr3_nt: TGTGCCAGCAGCCATTCCCGGAGTAGCGGGAGGAATGAGCAGTTCTTC

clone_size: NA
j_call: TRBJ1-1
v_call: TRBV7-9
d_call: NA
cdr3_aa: CASTGGKNTEAFF
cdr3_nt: TGTGCCAGCACGGGGGGCAAGAACACTGAAGCTTTCTTT

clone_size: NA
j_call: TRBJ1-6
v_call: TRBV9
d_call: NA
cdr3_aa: CASSVAEGGVTPLHF
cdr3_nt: TGTGCCAGCAGCGTAGCTGAAGGGGGGGTGACACCCCTCCACTTT

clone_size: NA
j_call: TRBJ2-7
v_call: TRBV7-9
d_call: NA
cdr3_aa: CASSLEGTQSYEQYF
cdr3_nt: TGTGCCAGCAGCTTAGAAGGGACACAATCCTACGAGCAGTACTTC